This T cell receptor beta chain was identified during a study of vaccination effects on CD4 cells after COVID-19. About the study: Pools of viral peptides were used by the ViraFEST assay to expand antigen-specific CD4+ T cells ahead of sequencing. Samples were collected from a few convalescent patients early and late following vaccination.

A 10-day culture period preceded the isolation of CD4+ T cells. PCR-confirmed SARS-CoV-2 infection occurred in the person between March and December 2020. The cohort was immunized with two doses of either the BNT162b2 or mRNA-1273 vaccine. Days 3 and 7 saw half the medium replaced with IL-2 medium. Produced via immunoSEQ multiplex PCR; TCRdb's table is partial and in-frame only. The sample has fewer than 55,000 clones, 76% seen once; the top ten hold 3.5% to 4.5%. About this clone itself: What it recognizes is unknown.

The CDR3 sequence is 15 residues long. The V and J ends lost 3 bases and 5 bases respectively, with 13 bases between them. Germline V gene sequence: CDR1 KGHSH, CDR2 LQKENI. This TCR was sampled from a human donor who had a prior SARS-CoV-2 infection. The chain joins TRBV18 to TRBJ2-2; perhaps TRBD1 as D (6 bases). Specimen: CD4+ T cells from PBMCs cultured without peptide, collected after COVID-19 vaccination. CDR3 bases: TGTGCCAGCTCACCGACACAGGGTAGGACCGGGGAGCTGTTTTTT. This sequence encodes CASSPTQGRTGELFF. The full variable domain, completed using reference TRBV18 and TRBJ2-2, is NAGVMQNPRHLVRRRGQEARLRCSPMKGHSHVYWYRQLPEEGLKFMVYLQKENIIDESGMPKERFSAEFPKEGPSILRIQQVVRGDSAAYFCASSPTQGRTGELFFGEGSRLTVL.